These 27 T cell receptor beta chains were sequenced from one sample in a study of blood T cell repertoires in COVID-19. Repertoires were generated with immunoSEQ multiplex PCR, while TCRdb's copy carries only in-frame clones and drops some. The table has about 100,000 clones, about 86% seen once. Sequencing was performed on PBMCs or T cells enriched from blood (not recorded which). Receptor source: a woman in her fifties or sixties who had recovered from COVID-19.

Written as DNA, the CDR3 is TGTGCCAGCAGCTGGCCCGGGACCTACGAGCAGTACTTC. Its translation: CASSWPGTYEQYF. This rearrangement joins TRBV7-2 to TRBJ2-7; maybe TRBD2 (5 bases). This CDR3 is 13 amino acids long. Deletions cut 4 bases from V and 2 bases from J, with 9 bases between. In germline, CDR1 is SGHTA, CDR2 FQGNSA.

This chain uses TRBV7-9 with TRBJ1-2, with TRBD1 matching 11 bases. The CDR3 covers 15 residues. CDR1 is SEHNR and CDR2 is FQNEAQ in the germline V gene (reference sequence). The ends lost 1 base at V and 7 bases at J; junction bases unmatched: 5. The CDR3 DNA is TGTGCCAGCAGCTTAGGGGGACAGGGGGTTCTTGGCTACACCTTC. This sequence encodes CASSLGGQGVLGYTF.

The chain links TRBV3-1 (or the pseudogene TRBV3-2) to TRBJ2-5; 9 nucleotides match TRBD2. V gave up 2 bases and J gave up 5 bases; unmatched junction bases: 3. Germline CDR1 LGHDT, CDR2 YNNKEL (reference sequence). CDR3 length: 14 residues. CDR3 DNA sequence: TGTGCCAGCAGCCAAAGCGGGGGGTTCGAGACCCAGTACTTC. It is translated as CASSQSGGFETQYF.

The chain recombines TRBV21-1 with TRBJ2-2; whether TRBD2, the table's D call, matches the DNA was not checked. TRBV21-1 corresponds to a pseudogene. The CDR3 has 14 residues. Here the CDR3 DNA reads TGTGCCAGCAGCAAAGGAGAGAACACCGGGGAGCTGTTTTTT. It specifies CASSKGENTGELFF.

There are a few counts of this clone. The chain has TRBV25-1 and TRBJ1-1; TRBD1 might be the D (6 bases). The V gene's germline CDR1 is MGHDK and CDR2 SYGVNS. V was clipped by 4 bases and J by 4 bases, with 19 bases between them. The CDR3 loop spans 16 amino acids. CDR3 coding DNA: TGTGCCAGCAGTGGGGGAAAAACAGGGAGGGGCACTGAAGCTTTCTTT. Its protein product is CASSGGKTGRGTEAFF. The full variable domain, with the rest looked up from reference TRBV25-1 and TRBJ1-1, is EADIYQTPRYLVIGTGKKITLECSQTMGHDKMYWYQQDPGMELHLIHYSYGVNSTEKGDLSSESTVSRIRTEHFPLTLESARPSHTSQYLCASSGGKTGRGTEAFFGQGTRLTVV.

V is TRBV5-1 and J is TRBJ2-1, with a weak D call TRBD2 (5 bases). This CDR3 has 15 residues. Trimming removed 0 bases at V and 1 base at J, with 8 bases between. CDR1 is SGHRS and CDR2 is YFSETQ in the germline V gene. This chain's CDR3 is CASSLDGVSYNEQFF. CDR3 bases: TGCGCCAGCAGCTTGGACGGGGTATCCTACAATGAGCAGTTCTTC.

The J gene is TRBJ1-1, the V gene TRBV5-4; D remains ambiguous. The V end lost 4 bases, the J end lost 5 bases, and 9 bases lay between the germline ends. Germline assignment: CDR1 SGHNT and CDR2 YYREEE (reference sequence). The CDR3 runs to 12 residues. The CDR3 DNA sequence: TGTGCCAGCAGCCCGGGAGTGACTGAAGCTTTCTTT. Translating gives CASSPGVTEAFF.

The gene calls are TRBV6-5 and TRBJ2-7; 7 positions match TRBD1. Germline V gene lookup returns CDR1 MNHEY and CDR2 SVGAGI. The V segment lost 6 bases and the J segment 0 bases; nucleotides outside the gene matches: 8. This CDR3 spans 15 amino acids. CDR3 loop: CASRTDRLLSYEQYF. The CDR3 bases are TGTGCCAGCAGGACGGACAGGCTCCTCTCCTACGAGCAGTACTTC.

The chain is built from TRBV7-6 and TRBJ2-1; D is undetermined. Deletions cut 4 bases from V and 4 bases from J, with 14 bases between. Germline-derived CDR1 and CDR2 are SGHVS and FNYEAQ. This CDR3 has 15 amino acids. This chain's CDR3 is CASSYDSTPYNEQFF. The CDR3, as DNA: TGTGCCAGCAGCTATGACTCCACTCCGTACAATGAGCAGTTCTTC.

J is TRBJ2-5 and V is TRBV7-9, with D perhaps matching TRBD1 (5 bases). The CDR3 is 14 amino acids. V shed 6 bases and J shed 1 base, with 12 bases lying between them. From germline, CDR1 is SEHNR and CDR2 FQNEAQ (reference sequence). DNA for the CDR3: TGTGCCAGCAGTTTGAACCAGGGCCAAGAGACCCAGTACTTC. Residues: CASSLNQGQETQYF. Supplemented by reference TRBV7-9 and TRBJ2-5, the full variable domain reads DTGVSQNPRHKITKRGQNVTFRCDPISEHNRLYWYRQTLGQGPEFLTYFQNEAQLEKSRLLSDRFSAERPKGSFSTLEIQRTEQGDSAMYLCASSLNQGQETQYFGPGTRLLVL.

The chain recombines TRBV28 with TRBJ1-3, with 7 bases that match TRBD1. This CDR3 spans 16 amino acids. After removal of 3 bases from V and 3 bases from J, the junction contained 8 bases not matched to a gene. CDR1 and CDR2 from the germline V gene are MDHEN and SYDVKM. In nucleotides, the CDR3 is TGTGCCAGCAGTTTTTCAGGGGGATTCGGTGGAAACACCATATATTTT. Amino acid sequence: CASSFSGGFGGNTIYF.

This clone has at least ten counts. The V gene is TRBV2, the J gene TRBJ2-7, with 8 bases that match TRBD1. The CDR3 is made up of 16 amino acids. Germline values: CDR1 SNHLY, CDR2 FYNNEI. The junction had 6 bases not matched to a gene; V was cut back by 1 base and J by 1 base. CDR3: CASSEVLRQGSYEQYF. In nucleotides, the CDR3 is TGTGCCAGCAGTGAAGTCCTGAGACAGGGGTCCTACGAGCAGTACTTC.

The V and J genes are TRBV10-3 and TRBJ1-1, with D maybe TRBD1 (6 bases). Germline assignment: CDR1 ENHRY and CDR2 SYGVKD. This CDR3 has 14 residues. The ends were cut back, 6 bases at V and 1 base at J, with 12 bases in the middle. In nucleotides, the CDR3 is TGTGCCATCAGGGGGGGGCAGGGGAACACTGAAGCTTTCTTT. Translating it yields CAIRGGQGNTEAFF.

This clone has a single count. The genes are TRBV27 and TRBJ1-2; tentative D call: TRBD1 (6 bases). This CDR3 region has 14 residues. V was clipped by 5 bases and J by 5 bases, with 15 bases between them. Germline V gene lookup returns CDR1 MNHEY and CDR2 SMNVEV (reference sequence). In nucleotides, the CDR3 is TGTGCCAGCAGTCCCTCCGGACAGAGTTATGGCTACACCTTC. Translation: CASSPSGQSYGYTF.

The genes are TRBV28 and TRBJ1-3, with TRBD1 matching over 8 bases. CDR1 and CDR2 (germline): MDHEN, SYDVKM. J was trimmed by 4 bases and V by 5 bases; bases with no gene match: 7. The CDR3 sequence is 15 residues long. CDR3: CASSPPTGAGNTIYF. CDR3 in DNA: TGTGCCAGCAGTCCCCCGACAGGGGCCGGAAACACCATATATTTT.

The gene calls are TRBV10-3 and TRBJ2-5; 9 bases line up with TRBD2. V trimming: 6 bases; J trimming: 4 bases; junction bases outside the gene matches: 6. The germline V gene has CDR1 ENHRY and CDR2 SYGVKD. The CDR3 covers 14 residues. DNA of the CDR3: TGTGCCATCAGGCGTGGCGGGGGGGCAGAGACCCAGTACTTC. It codes for CAIRRGGGAETQYF.

The chain uses TRBV6-5 and TRBJ1-6, with unresolved D. The germline gives CDR1 MNHEY, CDR2 SVGAGI. The CDR3 spans 13 residues. The ends were cut back, 7 bases at V and 10 bases at J, with 14 bases in the middle. CDR3 sequence reads: CASMEGTLSPLHF. The CDR3 DNA reads as TGTGCCAGCATGGAGGGTACCCTCTCACCCCTCCACTTT.

This clone was seen a few times. This rearrangement joins TRBV5-4 to TRBJ1-6; D perhaps matches TRBD1 (5 bases). The V gene's germline CDR1 is SGHNT and CDR2 YYREEE (reference sequence). CDR3 size: 16 residues. V lost 0 bases to trimming and J lost 5 bases, with 12 bases between them. The CDR3 DNA is TGTGCCAGCAGCTTGGTAGGGACTTCGGATAATTCACCCCTCCACTTT. Translating gives CASSLVGTSDNSPLHF.

V gene TRBV30 combines with J gene TRBJ2-7; maybe TRBD2 (6 bases). The length of the CDR3 is 15 residues. Germline assignment: CDR1 GTSNPN and CDR2 SVGIG (reference sequence). V was shortened by 0 bases and J by 2 bases, with 14 bases between the two germline ends. DNA of the CDR3: TGTGCCTGGAGTGTAACCAACGGAGGGACCTACGAGCAGTACTTC. This codes for CAWSVTNGGTYEQYF. The full variable domain, with the rest looked up from reference TRBV30 and TRBJ2-7, is SQTIHQWPATLVQPVGSPLSLECTVEGTSNPNLYWYRQAAGRGLQLLFYSVGIGQISSEVPQNLSASRPQDRQFILSSKKLLLSDSGFYLCAWSVTNGGTYEQYFGPGTRLTVT.

V gene TRBV3-1 (or the pseudogene TRBV3-2) combines with J gene TRBJ1-2; 7 bases are shared with TRBD1. V lost 0 bases and J lost 4; bases outside the gene matches: 5. Germline loops: CDR1 LGHDT, CDR2 YNNKEL (reference sequence). The CDR3 has 15 residues. The CDR3: CASSQDRQGFYGYTF. The CDR3 coding sequence is TGTGCCAGCAGCCAAGATAGACAGGGCTTCTATGGCTACACCTTC.

CDR3 sequence: CASSLVRGASGGNEQFF. The CDR3 nucleotides read TGTGCCAGCAGCTTAGTCCGTGGGGCTAGCGGGGGCAATGAGCAGTTCTTC. V usage is TRBV11-2 and J usage is TRBJ2-1; 10 nucleotides agree with TRBD2. Unmatched junction bases numbered 9, after V lost 1 base and J lost 6 bases. Per the germline V gene, CDR1 is SGHAT and CDR2 is FQNNGV. The CDR3 is made up of 17 amino acids.

This rearrangement joins TRBV5-4 to TRBJ2-1; TRBD2 is a possible D gene (5 bases). CDR3 size: 14 residues. The ends were cut back, 5 bases at V and 8 bases at J, with 17 bases in the middle. Germline values: CDR1 SGHNT, CDR2 YYREEE (reference sequence). The CDR3 DNA reads TGTGCCAGCAGACGGGTGAATCGGGATCATGAGCAGTTCTTC. Its translation: CASRRVNRDHEQFF.

The gene calls are TRBV18 and TRBJ1-1; 7 bases line up with TRBD1. There are 15 residues in the CDR3. V shed 5 bases and J 1 base; nucleotides not matched to a gene: 7. From germline, CDR1 is KGHSH and CDR2 LQKENI. The CDR3 coding sequence is TGTGCCAGCTCATCAGGGACAGTCGGGAACACTGAAGCTTTCTTT. It specifies CASSSGTVGNTEAFF. Full variable domain (missing parts from reference TRBV18 and TRBJ1-1): NAGVMQNPRHLVRRRGQEARLRCSPMKGHSHVYWYRQLPEEGLKFMVYLQKENIIDESGMPKERFSAEFPKEGPSILRIQQVVRGDSAAYFCASSSGTVGNTEAFFGQGTRLTVV.

This clone was counted a few times. V is TRBV30 and J is TRBJ1-6; D is unclear. The CDR3 totals 14 residues. Deletions cut 0 bases from V and 7 bases from J, with 10 bases between. Per the germline V gene, CDR1 is GTSNPN and CDR2 is SVGIG (reference sequence). CDR3: CAWSVHSRNSPLHF. CDR3 DNA: TGTGCCTGGAGTGTACATTCTAGGAATTCACCCCTCCACTTT.

V and J are TRBV5-6 and TRBJ1-2; the D is unclear. This CDR3 is built from 16 residues. The germline CDR1 and CDR2 sequences are SGHDT and YYEEEE. Trimming removed 4 bases at V and 2 bases at J, with 18 bases between. The CDR3 protein is CASSPLNARRNYGYTF. The CDR3 DNA sequence: TGTGCCAGCAGCCCTTTGAACGCGCGGCGAAACTATGGCTACACCTTC.

In its sample, this clone was seen once. This CDR3 is also generated by other DNA sequences in the sample. The chain carries TRBV12-3 or TRBV12-4 and TRBJ1-1; TRBD1 is a possible D gene (5 bases). This CDR3 has 13 amino acids. With 6 bases removed from V and 1 base from J, the gap between germline ends came to 9 bases. The CDR3 region is CASSLGGNTEAFF. CDR3 bases: TGTGCCAGCAGCTTGGGGGGGAACACTGAAGCTTTCTTT.

The chain has TRBV2 and TRBJ1-6; 9 positions match TRBD1. Germline trimming cut 6 bases from V and 6 bases from J; bases unmatched to any gene: 6. The CDR3 is made up of 15 amino acids. CDR1 is SNHLY, CDR2 FYNNEI, per germline. CDR3 amino acids: CASRDRGIGNSPLHF. CDR3 in DNA: TGTGCCAGCAGAGACAGGGGGATCGGTAATTCACCCCTCCACTTT.